A selection of T cell receptor beta chains follows, all from one sample in a study of T cell responses to AZD1222 COVID-19 vaccine. The repertoire was sequenced with immunoSEQ multiplex PCR; TCRdb's copy has only in-frame clones and lacks some. This sample has about 110,000 clones, with around 90% found just once. Specimen: peripheral blood, collected on day 0 of AZD1222 vaccination. The receptors come from an adult in good health. Both conserved end residues are part of each CDR3. D genes are given only for firm matches. Clone size is stated in some rows and not others, as once, few, many or a class when expanded.

cdr3_aa: CASSGGRTGLVNEQFF
cdr3_nt: TGTGCCAGCAGCGGTGGCAGGACAGGGCTTGTCAATGAGCAGTTCTTC
j_call: TRBJ2-1
clone_size: NA
v_call: TRBV7-3
d_call: TRBD1

cdr3_aa: CASRDRVGGNQPQHF
cdr3_nt: TGTGCCAGCAGGGACAGGGTTGGTGGCAATCAGCCCCAGCATTTT
j_call: TRBJ1-5
clone_size: NA
v_call: TRBV28
d_call: TRBD1

cdr3_aa: CASSGQGEAFF
cdr3_nt: TGTGCCAGCAGTGGACAGGGTGAAGCTTTCTTT
j_call: TRBJ1-1
clone_size: NA
v_call: TRBV4-2
d_call: TRBD1

cdr3_aa: CASSIEDNSPLHF
cdr3_nt: TGTGCCAGTAGTATTGAAGATAATTCACCCCTCCACTTT
j_call: TRBJ1-6
clone_size: NA
v_call: TRBV19
d_call: NA

cdr3_aa: CAIKASGSSGANVLTF
cdr3_nt: TGTGCCATCAAGGCCAGCGGGAGCTCTGGGGCCAACGTCCTGACTTTC
j_call: TRBJ2-6
clone_size: once
v_call: TRBV10-3
d_call: TRBD2

cdr3_aa: CASSLRGSYTGELFF
cdr3_nt: TGTGCCAGCAGCTTACGGGGTTCCTACACCGGGGAGCTGTTTTTT
j_call: TRBJ2-2
clone_size: NA
v_call: TRBV11-2
d_call: NA

cdr3_aa: CASSFLYQETQYF
cdr3_nt: TGTGCCAGCAGTTTCCTCTACCAAGAGACCCAGTACTTC
j_call: TRBJ2-5
clone_size: NA
v_call: TRBV28
d_call: NA

cdr3_aa: CASSLSETGLADTQYF
cdr3_nt: TGTGCCAGCAGCTTAAGTGAAACAGGGTTGGCAGATACGCAGTATTTT
j_call: TRBJ2-3
clone_size: NA
v_call: TRBV11-3
d_call: NA

cdr3_aa: CASSSRLAGGPNTGELFF
cdr3_nt: TGTGCCAGCAGCTCGAGACTAGCGGGAGGACCGAACACCGGGGAGCTGTTTTTT
j_call: TRBJ2-2
clone_size: NA
v_call: TRBV7-3
d_call: TRBD2

cdr3_aa: CASSMTGENTEAFF
cdr3_nt: TGTGCCAGCAGTATGACAGGGGAGAACACTGAAGCTTTCTTT
j_call: TRBJ1-1
clone_size: NA
v_call: TRBV28
d_call: TRBD1

cdr3_aa: CASSGLGGSSYEQYF
cdr3_nt: TGTGCCAGCAGTGGCCTTGGCGGGTCCTCCTACGAGCAGTACTTC
j_call: TRBJ2-7
clone_size: NA
v_call: TRBV25-1
d_call: NA

cdr3_aa: CATMSEGETQYF
cdr3_nt: TGTGCCACCATGAGTGAGGGGGAGACCCAGTACTTC
j_call: TRBJ2-5
clone_size: once
v_call: TRBV24-1
d_call: NA

cdr3_aa: CASHGTDGDYNSPLHF
cdr3_nt: TGCGCCAGCCACGGGACCGACGGCGACTATAATTCACCCCTCCACTTT
j_call: TRBJ1-6
clone_size: NA
v_call: TRBV5-1
d_call: NA

cdr3_aa: CASSLRTGMNTEAFF
cdr3_nt: TGTGCCAGCAGTCTACGGACAGGAATGAACACTGAAGCTTTCTTT
j_call: TRBJ1-1
clone_size: NA
v_call: TRBV6-5
d_call: TRBD1

cdr3_aa: CASSQGDGGHEKLFF
cdr3_nt: TGCGCCAGCAGCCAAGGGGACGGGGGTCACGAAAAACTGTTTTTT
j_call: TRBJ1-4
clone_size: NA
v_call: TRBV4-3
d_call: NA

cdr3_aa: CASSLVSGYGYTF
cdr3_nt: TGTGCCAGCAGCTTAGTTTCGGGGTATGGCTACACCTTC
j_call: TRBJ1-2
clone_size: NA
v_call: TRBV11-2
d_call: NA

cdr3_aa: CASSVAPVAGSNEQFF
cdr3_nt: TGTGCCAGCAGCGTAGCTCCGGTAGCGGGGAGCAATGAGCAGTTCTTC
j_call: TRBJ2-1
clone_size: NA
v_call: TRBV9
d_call: TRBD2

cdr3_aa: CASSSTVTGELFF
cdr3_nt: TGTGCCAGCAGCTCGACCGTCACCGGGGAGCTGTTTTTT
j_call: TRBJ2-2
clone_size: NA
v_call: TRBV11-3
d_call: NA

cdr3_aa: CASHHRGHQETQYF
cdr3_nt: TGTGCCAGCCACCACAGGGGCCACCAAGAGACCCAGTACTTC
j_call: TRBJ2-5
clone_size: NA
v_call: TRBV2
d_call: TRBD1

cdr3_aa: CSVDGAGGKLFF
cdr3_nt: TGCAGCGTTGATGGGGCCGGAGGGAAACTGTTTTTT
j_call: TRBJ1-4
clone_size: NA
v_call: TRBV29-1
d_call: NA

cdr3_aa: CASSFGVNTGELFF
cdr3_nt: TGTGCCAGCAGTTTCGGGGTAAACACCGGGGAGCTGTTTTTT
j_call: TRBJ2-2
clone_size: NA
v_call: TRBV27
d_call: NA

cdr3_aa: CASSPRGGAGYTF
cdr3_nt: TGTGCCAGCAGTCCCCGCGGTGGGGCCGGCTACACCTTC
j_call: TRBJ1-2
clone_size: NA
v_call: TRBV6-5
d_call: NA

cdr3_aa: CASSLALAGAFYEQYF
cdr3_nt: TGTGCCAGCAGCTTAGCGCTAGCGGGGGCCTTCTACGAGCAGTACTTC
j_call: TRBJ2-7
clone_size: NA
v_call: TRBV7-2
d_call: TRBD2

cdr3_aa: CASSLTGGARNEQFF
cdr3_nt: TGTGCCAGCAGTTTAACAGGGGGCGCCCGGAATGAGCAGTTCTTC
j_call: TRBJ2-1
clone_size: NA
v_call: TRBV6-2/TRBV6-3
d_call: TRBD1

cdr3_aa: CATQVAISRAETQYF
cdr3_nt: TGTGCCACCCAAGTAGCTATAAGTAGGGCAGAGACCCAGTACTTC
j_call: TRBJ2-5
clone_size: NA
v_call: TRBV10-3
d_call: NA

cdr3_aa: CASSARLGVTGELFF
cdr3_nt: TGTGCCAGCAGCGCTAGGCTCGGGGTAACCGGGGAGCTGTTTTTT
j_call: TRBJ2-2
clone_size: NA
v_call: TRBV9
d_call: NA

cdr3_aa: CASSLRTGEDFYEQYF
cdr3_nt: TGTGCCAGCAGCTTAAGGACAGGGGAGGACTTTTACGAGCAGTACTTC
j_call: TRBJ2-7
clone_size: NA
v_call: TRBV21-1
d_call: NA

cdr3_aa: CASSLLQGLGEKLFF
cdr3_nt: TGTGCCAGCAGTTTACTCCAGGGTTTAGGCGAAAAACTGTTTTTT
j_call: TRBJ1-4
clone_size: NA
v_call: TRBV6-6
d_call: NA

cdr3_aa: CASRLAGGPHAQYF
cdr3_nt: TGTGCCAGCAGATTAGCGGGAGGGCCCCACGCGCAGTATTTT
j_call: TRBJ2-3
clone_size: NA
v_call: TRBV28
d_call: TRBD2

cdr3_aa: CASSLDRSNSPLHF
cdr3_nt: TGCGCCAGCAGCTTAGACAGGTCCAATTCACCCCTCCACTTT
j_call: TRBJ1-6
clone_size: NA
v_call: TRBV5-1
d_call: NA

cdr3_aa: CASSVLQGTGEKLFF
cdr3_nt: TGTGCCAGCAGCGTATTACAGGGGACGGGTGAAAAACTGTTTTTT
j_call: TRBJ1-4
clone_size: NA
v_call: TRBV9
d_call: TRBD1